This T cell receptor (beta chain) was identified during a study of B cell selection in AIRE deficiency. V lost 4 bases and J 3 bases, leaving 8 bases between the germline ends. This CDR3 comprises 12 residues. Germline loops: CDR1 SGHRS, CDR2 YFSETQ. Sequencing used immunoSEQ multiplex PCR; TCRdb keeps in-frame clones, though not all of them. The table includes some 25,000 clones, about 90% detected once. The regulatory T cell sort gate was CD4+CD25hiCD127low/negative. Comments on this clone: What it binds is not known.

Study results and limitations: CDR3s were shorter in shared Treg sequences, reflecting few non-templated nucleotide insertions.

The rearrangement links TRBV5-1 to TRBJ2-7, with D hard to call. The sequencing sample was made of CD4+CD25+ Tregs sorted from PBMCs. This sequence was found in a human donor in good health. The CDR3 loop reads CASSTTDYEQYF. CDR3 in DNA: TGCGCCAGCAGCACGACTGACTACGAGCAGTACTTC.